Presented here are 25 T cell receptor beta chains from one specimen sequenced in a study of T cells in localized non-small cell lung cancer. Data came from immunoSEQ multiplex PCR; TCRdb stores just in-frame clones and leaves some out. The sample holds some 940 clones, more than 35% seen once. Sequencing was performed on lung tumor tissue, taken before any cancer treatment. The receptor set was obtained from a man aged 40 to 70 with stage I lung adenocarcinoma.

The chain employs TRBV6-8 and TRBJ2-7; TRBD1 agrees at 7 bases. The CDR3 is 16 residues long. V gave up 2 bases and J gave up 0 bases; unmatched junction bases: 7. Germline V CDR1 and CDR2: MNHGY, SAAAGT. The DNA of the CDR3 is TGTGCCAGCAGTTACCTGGGACAGAGCTCCTCCTACGAGCAGTACTTC. Translation: CASSYLGQSSSYEQYF.

This chain connects TRBV28 to TRBJ2-3; possibly TRBD1 for D (7 bases). V gave up 6 bases and J gave up 2 bases, with 18 bases separating them. The CDR3 spans 16 residues. The V gene's germline CDR1 is MDHEN and CDR2 SYDVKM. CDR3 amino acids: CASSFGGTDTTDTQYF. The DNA of the CDR3 is TGTGCCAGCAGCTTTGGGGGGACAGATACCACAGATACGCAGTATTTT.

This clone appeared once. The chain joins TRBV11-3 to TRBJ2-1; D may be TRBD2 (6 bases). Germline values: CDR1 SGHNT, CDR2 YENEEA. Deletions cut 5 bases from V and 11 bases from J, with 22 bases between. The length of the CDR3 is 15 residues. CDR3 nucleotides: TGTGCCAGCAGCCAGGGATACATGGAGGGAATGAAGCAGTTCTTC. Translated, it gives CASSQGYMEGMKQFF.

The rearrangement links TRBV9 to TRBJ2-3; no definite D call. V dropped 7 bases and J dropped 4 bases, with 10 bases sitting between them. Germline V gene lookup returns CDR1 SGDLS and CDR2 YYNGEE. The CDR3 spans 12 residues. The CDR3 bases are TGTGCCAGCGGGCCTTTAGCAGATACGCAGTATTTT. Protein product: CASGPLADTQYF.

This clone was detected only a few times. One end of the junction does not line up with germline, which may come from a read error. This chain uses TRBV11-3 with TRBJ2-1; 8 bases match TRBD1. Germline V gives CDR1 SGHNT, CDR2 YENEEA. The CDR3 loop spans 15 amino acids. CDR3 protein: CASSSGTGAYNEQFF. CDR3 bases: TGTGCTAGCAGCTCCGGGACAGGAGCCTACAATGAGCAGTTCTTC.

This clone was counted between two and nine times. The chain is built from TRBV10-2 and TRBJ1-3; D is ambiguous. The length of the CDR3 is 15 residues. V was cut by 0 bases and J by 2 bases, with 8 bases left in between. Germline assignment: CDR1 WSHSY and CDR2 SAAADI. CDR3 DNA: TGCGCCAGCAGTGAGTCGGCTACTCCTGGAAACACCATATATTTT. Amino acids: CASSESATPGNTIYF.

The chain recombines TRBV28 with TRBJ2-2, with D possibly being TRBD2 (5 bases). V gave up 5 bases and J gave up 4 bases, with 8 bases separating them. The CDR3 contains 13 residues. Germline-derived CDR1 and CDR2 are MDHEN and SYDVKM. As DNA, the CDR3 is TGTGCCAGCAGTGTCGGGGTCACCGGGGAGCTGTTTTTT. Translated: CASSVGVTGELFF.

This clone has a handful of counts. This chain links TRBV5-1 with TRBJ2-5; 8 bases match TRBD1. CDR1 is SGHRS and CDR2 is YFSETQ in the germline V gene. CDR3 length: 15 amino acids. V shed 4 bases and J 2 bases; nucleotides not matched to a gene: 7. The CDR3 region has the DNA TGCGCCAGCAGCCCGGACAGGGTGGGACAAGAGACCCAGTACTTC. It codes for CASSPDRVGQETQYF.

The chain joins TRBV19 to TRBJ1-3, with D maybe TRBD1 (5 bases). V gave up 3 bases and J gave up 2 bases, with 11 bases separating them. Germline V CDR1 and CDR2: LNHDA, SQIVND (reference sequence). The CDR3 is 15 residues long. For the CDR3, the DNA is TGTGCCAGTAGTATTGGGGCAACGACTGGAAACACCATATATTTT. Protein: CASSIGATTGNTIYF.

V usage is TRBV30 and J usage is TRBJ1-3; D not certain. With 4 bases removed from V and 2 bases from J, the gap between germline ends came to 6 bases. The germline V gene encodes CDR1 GTSNPN and CDR2 SVGIG (reference sequence). The CDR3 spans 12 residues. The CDR3 bases are TGTGCCTGGAAAGCAGCTGGAAACACCATATATTTT. Translating it yields CAWKAAGNTIYF. Full variable domain (outside the CDR3, taken from reference TRBV30 and TRBJ1-3): SQTIHQWPATLVQPVGSPLSLECTVEGTSNPNLYWYRQAAGRGLQLLFYSVGIGQISSEVPQNLSASRPQDRQFILSSKKLLLSDSGFYLCAWKAAGNTIYFGEGSWLTVV.

Only a few counts were recorded for this clone. V usage is TRBV9 and J usage is TRBJ2-1; D might be TRBD1 or TRBD2, each matching 5 bases. Germline V lookup: CDR1 SGDLS, CDR2 YYNGEE. This CDR3 contains 15 residues. V was trimmed by 3 bases and J by 0 bases, leaving 10 bases between them. CDR3 in amino acids: CASSAGTISYNEQFF. The CDR3 bases are TGTGCCAGCAGCGCTGGGACCATCTCCTACAATGAGCAGTTCTTC.

The chain combines TRBV28 with TRBJ2-7; 7 bases map to TRBD2. With 3 bases clipped from V and 2 bases from J, the junction kept 10 bases outside the gene matches. The length of the CDR3 is 16 residues. Germline loops: CDR1 MDHEN, CDR2 SYDVKM. CDR3 DNA sequence: TGTGCCAGCAGTTTCCACCTTTCGGGACTAACCTACGAGCAGTACTTC. Its protein is CASSFHLSGLTYEQYF.

This sequence joins TRBV19 and TRBJ1-1, with D hard to call. The CDR3 is made up of 14 amino acids. The ends were cut back, 6 bases at V and 4 bases at J, with 15 bases in the middle. Germline CDR1 and CDR2: LNHDA and SQIVND (reference sequence). Written as DNA, the CDR3 is TGTGCCAGTAGCCGGATGGGGTCGGCCACTGAAGCTTTCTTT. Amino acid sequence: CASSRMGSATEAFF.

This clone is a singleton in its sample. The chain uses TRBV15 and TRBJ1-2; D perhaps matches TRBD1 (5 bases). Per the germline V gene, CDR1 is LNHNV and CDR2 is YYDKDF (reference sequence). Trimming removed 0 bases at V and 5 bases at J, with 10 bases between. The CDR3 runs to 14 residues. CDR3 protein: CATSRDVGGYGYTF. CDR3 coding DNA: TGTGCCACCAGCAGAGATGTCGGGGGGTATGGCTACACCTTC.

Only a few counts were recorded for this clone. The chain recombines TRBV28 with TRBJ2-3; 10 bases align to TRBD2. V was clipped by 3 bases and J by 4 bases; unmatched bases: 22. The CDR3 extends over 21 amino acids. Germline CDR1 reads MDHEN; CDR2 reads SYDVKM. CDR3 nucleotides: TGTGCCAGCAGTTTGGCAATAGCGGGAGTGTGGGCTAGCGGGGGTGCAGATACGCAGTATTTT. Translating gives CASSLAIAGVWASGGADTQYF.

This clone is medium-sized. The V call is TRBV9, the J call TRBJ2-1; D not certain. The CDR3 sequence is 13 residues long. Per germline, CDR1 SGDLS and CDR2 YYNGEE. V was pared by 4 bases and J by 10 bases, with 15 bases between. CDR3 sequence: CASSPTALWEQFF. CDR3 in DNA: TGTGCCAGCAGCCCAACAGCTCTTTGGGAGCAGTTCTTC.

The J gene is TRBJ1-2, the V gene TRBV19, with D maybe TRBD1 (5 bases). V lost 1 base, J lost 8 bases, and 17 bases lay in between. This CDR3 has 15 amino acids. Per the germline V gene, CDR1 is LNHDA and CDR2 is SQIVND (reference sequence). CDR3 nucleotides: TGTGCCAGTAGTATAGTAGCACAGGTAAATGTCGGCTACACCTTC. This gives the protein CASSIVAQVNVGYTF.

This chain links TRBV19 with TRBJ2-6, with 7 nucleotides matching TRBD1. This CDR3 has 16 amino acids. V was pared by 6 bases and J by 0 bases, with 5 bases of the junction left unmatched. The germline V gene has CDR1 LNHDA and CDR2 SQIVND (reference sequence). CDR3 region: CASSGQENSGANVLTF. CDR3 sequence (DNA): TGTGCCAGTAGCGGACAGGAAAACTCTGGGGCCAACGTCCTGACTTTC.

The chain recombines TRBV9 with TRBJ2-5; D is uncertain. Between the trimmed V and J ends, which lost 4 bases and 1 base, there was a span of 5 bases. Germline CDR1 reads SGDLS; CDR2 reads YYNGEE. This CDR3 has 12 residues. The CDR3 DNA sequence: TGTGCCAGCAGCCTTCGCCAAGAGACCCAGTACTTC. This encodes CASSLRQETQYF.

This clone occurred a few times. V is TRBV6-8 and J is TRBJ1-6; D call uncertain. The V and J ends lost 7 bases and 7 bases respectively, with 8 bases between them. The CDR3 length is 12 residues. CDR1 is MNHGY, CDR2 SAAAGT, per germline. The CDR3 nucleotides read TGTGCCAGCACTACGGGGAATTCACCCCTCCACTTT. Its protein product is CASTTGNSPLHF.

This chain connects TRBV14 to TRBJ1-1; possible D gene TRBD1, 6 bases. V shed 4 bases and J shed 1 base, with 13 bases lying between them. The CDR3 is 15 residues long. Germline loops: CDR1 SGHDN, CDR2 FVKESK. CDR3 sequence: CASSPGTGWNTEAFF. CDR3 DNA sequence: TGTGCCAGCAGCCCGGGTACAGGGTGGAACACTGAAGCTTTCTTT.

V usage is TRBV28 and J usage is TRBJ1-2; D gene uncertain. The germline V gene encodes CDR1 MDHEN and CDR2 SYDVKM. The CDR3 is 12 amino acids. V was clipped by 10 bases and J by 5 bases, with 14 bases between them. The CDR3, as DNA: TGTGCCACCGAGGACGTGGTTTATGGCTACACCTTC. It encodes CATEDVVYGYTF.

The genes are TRBV28 and TRBJ1-2, with D possibly TRBD1 on 6 matching bases. This CDR3 comprises 15 residues. V dropped 7 bases and J dropped 2 bases, with 17 bases sitting between them. Germline V CDR1 and CDR2: MDHEN, SYDVKM. CDR3: CASTPGGGANYGYTF. As DNA, the CDR3 is TGTGCCAGCACCCCAGGTGGGGGGGCAAACTATGGCTACACCTTC.

This rearrangement joins TRBV10-2 to TRBJ2-1; maybe TRBD2 (6 bases). Trimming shortened V by 3 bases and J by 10 bases, and 13 bases separated the two germline ends. Germline CDR1 and CDR2: WSHSY and SAAADI. The CDR3 runs 13 residues. CDR3 DNA: TGCGCCAGCAGTGAATGGAGGGCCCGCGAGCAGTTCTTC. It codes for CASSEWRAREQFF.

V is TRBV19 and J is TRBJ1-1, with 8 bases matching TRBD1. From germline, CDR1 is LNHDA and CDR2 SQIVND (reference sequence). J gave up 1 base and V 4 bases, and 8 bases lay outside the gene matches. CDR3 length: 16 residues. The CDR3 DNA reads as TGTGCCAGTAGTACCCGGACAGGGAGCCAGAACACTGAAGCTTTCTTT. As protein: CASSTRTGSQNTEAFF.